The 11 T cell receptor beta chains below were found in one sample sequenced in a study of blood T cell repertoires in COVID-19. Data came from immunoSEQ multiplex PCR; TCRdb stores just in-frame clones and leaves some out. The sample contains some 27,000 clones, roughly two thirds of which appear only once. The sequenced sample consisted of peripheral blood. The receptors stem from a human donor in a cohort sampled during active COVID-19.

This sequence joins TRBV28 and TRBJ1-5, with a weak D call TRBD1 (6 bases). CDR3 size: 14 residues. The V gene's germline CDR1 is MDHEN and CDR2 SYDVKM. V lost 3 bases to trimming and J lost 11 bases, with 17 bases between them. This CDR3 is CASSFRTAITAQHF. CDR3 in DNA: TGTGCCAGCAGTTTTCGGACAGCTATAACCGCCCAGCATTTT.

The chain is built from TRBV7-2 and TRBJ2-2; the match to TRBD1 covers 9 bases. The V segment lost 5 bases and the J segment 4 bases; nucleotides outside the gene matches: 5. The germline V gene encodes CDR1 SGHTA and CDR2 FQGNSA. The CDR3 spans 15 residues. The CDR3 nucleotides read TGTGCCAGCAGCCTGGGACAGGGAATCACCGGGGAGCTGTTTTTT. As protein: CASSLGQGITGELFF.

The chain links TRBV5-4 to TRBJ2-5; D is possibly TRBD1 (6 bases). Germline lookup yields CDR1 SGHNT and CDR2 YYREEE (reference sequence). V was trimmed by 0 bases and J by 0 bases, leaving 9 bases between them. The CDR3 loop spans 15 amino acids. CDR3 in amino acids: CASSLEQGYQETQYF. Here the CDR3 DNA reads TGTGCCAGCAGCTTGGAGCAGGGGTACCAAGAGACCCAGTACTTC.

The chain carries TRBV6-5 and TRBJ2-1, with 10 bases aligning to TRBD1. With 4 bases clipped from V and 7 bases from J, the junction kept 10 bases outside the gene matches. The germline CDR1 and CDR2 sequences are MNHEY and SVGAGI. This CDR3 is built from 16 residues. The CDR3 is CASSSRDRGNRNEQFF. The CDR3 DNA follows: TGTGCCAGCAGTTCTCGGGACAGGGGTAACAGAAATGAGCAGTTCTTC.

The J gene is TRBJ2-1, the V gene TRBV7-9; 9 bases line up with TRBD2. The CDR3 contains 17 residues. Germline V gene data show CDR1 as SEHNR and CDR2 as FQNEAQ (reference sequence). Trimming took 5 bases from V and 5 from J; bases not matched to a gene: 13. Here the CDR3 reads CASSLMPGLALNNEQFF. The CDR3 DNA sequence: TGTGCCAGCAGCCTAATGCCGGGACTAGCATTGAACAATGAGCAGTTCTTC.

The sample holds one count of this clone. The chain is built from TRBV3-1 (or the pseudogene TRBV3-2) and TRBJ1-3, with D possibly matching TRBD1 (5 bases). Trimming cost V 6 bases and J 2 bases, with 11 bases left between them. This CDR3 region has 14 residues. Germline lookup yields CDR1 LGHDT and CDR2 YNNKEL (reference sequence). CDR3 region: CASRPGTTGNTIYF. CDR3 nucleotides: TGTGCCAGCAGGCCCGGGACTACTGGAAACACCATATATTTT.

The chain recombines TRBV6-5 with TRBJ1-5; D not certain. V was pared by 6 bases and J by 8 bases, with 17 bases between. Germline lookup yields CDR1 MNHEY and CDR2 SVGAGI. The CDR3 is made up of 14 amino acids. CDR3 residues: CASRPAGWSEPQHF. CDR3 in DNA: TGTGCCAGCAGGCCGGCGGGCTGGTCTGAGCCCCAGCATTTT.

This sequence joins TRBV4-1 and TRBJ1-3, with D possibly TRBD1 on 5 matching bases. Germline assignment: CDR1 MGHRA and CDR2 YSYEKL. The CDR3 loop spans 16 amino acids. The V end was cut by 0 bases, the J end by 0 bases, with 9 bases between. The CDR3 sequence is CASSQETTVSGNTIYF. In nucleotides, the CDR3 is TGCGCCAGCAGCCAAGAAACGACAGTCTCTGGAAACACCATATATTTT.

The rearrangement joins TRBV10-3 to TRBJ2-7; 8 bases agree with TRBD2. J lost 2 bases, V lost 3 bases, and 6 bases had no gene match. CDR3 length equals 15 residues. The V gene's germline CDR1 is ENHRY and CDR2 SYGVKD. The CDR3 loop is CAISDERRGAYEQYF. CDR3 DNA: TGTGCCATCAGTGATGAAAGGCGGGGGGCCTACGAGCAGTACTTC.

V usage is TRBV2 and J usage is TRBJ2-7; 12 nucleotides agree with TRBD1. The junction had 9 bases not matched to a gene; V was cut back by 11 bases and J by 4 bases. Per germline, CDR1 SNHLY and CDR2 FYNNEI. This CDR3 is 14 amino acids long. The CDR3 DNA reads TGTGCCTCGACGTGGGACAGGGGGCGGTACGAGCAGTACTTC. Protein: CASTWDRGRYEQYF.

This clone was recorded once. V usage is TRBV11-3 and J usage is TRBJ2-1, with TRBD2 matching over 7 bases. Trimming took 4 bases from V and 8 from J; bases not matched to a gene: 5. Germline-derived CDR1 and CDR2 are SGHNT and YENEEA. The CDR3 loop spans 13 amino acids. This CDR3 reads CASSSTSRDEQFF. CDR3 bases: TGTGCCAGCAGCTCGACTAGCCGCGATGAGCAGTTCTTC.